The 32 T cell receptor beta chains presented below share a single source sample, sequenced in a study of blood T cell repertoires in COVID-19. The repertoire was sequenced with immunoSEQ multiplex PCR; TCRdb's copy has only in-frame clones and lacks some. The sample lists over 85,000 clones; about 90% were seen once. Sequencing was carried out using peripheral blood. All receptors come from a man in his fifties or sixties with active COVID-19.

The chain joins TRBV7-9 to TRBJ1-3; D may be TRBD1 (5 bases). Germline CDR1 and CDR2: SEHNR and FQNEAQ (reference sequence). CDR3 length: 15 residues. Trimming removed 6 bases at V and 1 base at J, with 13 bases between. The DNA of the CDR3 is TGTGCCAGCAGGAGCGGTGGGGGGTCTGGAAACACCATATATTTT. Its translation: CASRSGGGSGNTIYF. Using reference TRBV7-9 and TRBJ1-3 for the parts outside the CDR3, the full variable domain is DTGVSQNPRHKITKRGQNVTFRCDPISEHNRLYWYRQTLGQGPEFLTYFQNEAQLEKSRLLSDRFSAERPKGSFSTLEIQRTEQGDSAMYLCASRSGGGSGNTIYFGEGSWLTVV.

The V call is TRBV16, the J call TRBJ2-7; TRBD1 matches at 7 bases. Germline V CDR1 and CDR2: KGHSY, FQNENV. CDR3 size: 14 residues. The ends lost 1 base at V and 6 bases at J; junction bases unmatched: 6. The DNA of the CDR3 is TGTGCCAGCAGCCAATTCGACAGGGTCGTCGAGCAGTACTTC. As protein: CASSQFDRVVEQYF.

This clone was seen just once. The rearrangement links TRBV7-9 to TRBJ2-4, with D possibly matching TRBD2 (6 bases). This CDR3 has 14 amino acids. Trimming left V 4 bases short and J 7 bases short, with 14 bases between. Looked up from germline, CDR1 is SEHNR and CDR2 is FQNEAQ (reference sequence). The CDR3 region is CASSSIGGLNIQYF. CDR3 nucleotides: TGTGCCAGCAGCTCAATAGGAGGGTTGAACATTCAGTACTTC.

The chain joins TRBV7-9 to TRBJ2-4; weak D call: TRBD2 (5 bases). Germline-derived CDR1 and CDR2 are SEHNR and FQNEAQ (reference sequence). The CDR3 is 15 amino acids. V lost 1 base and J lost 2, with 9 bases in between. The CDR3 DNA sequence: TGTGCCAGCAGCTTAGAGAGGGTGTCCAAAAACATTCAGTACTTC. This codes for CASSLERVSKNIQYF.

This clone was seen once. The chain has TRBV6-5 and TRBJ1-5; possible D gene TRBD1, 5 bases. Trimming took 10 bases from V and 7 from J, leaving 17 bases between them. The germline gives CDR1 MNHEY, CDR2 SVGAGI. This CDR3 has 13 residues. As DNA, the CDR3 is TGTGCCACCCTCCGGGGGGGAGGGCAGCCCCAGCATTTT. Its translation: CATLRGGGQPQHF.

The chain is built from TRBV5-4 and TRBJ1-4, with TRBD1 as a possible D gene (5 bases). Germline lookup yields CDR1 SGHNT and CDR2 YYREEE (reference sequence). V dropped 4 bases and J dropped 0 bases, with 10 bases sitting between them. CDR3 length equals 15 residues. The DNA of the CDR3 is TGTGCCAGCAGCCAAGACAGCGCAACTAATGAAAAACTGTTTTTT. This translates into CASSQDSATNEKLFF.

This clone was seen just once. V gene TRBV9 combines with J gene TRBJ1-2, with TRBD1 identical over 10 bases. Germline-derived CDR1 and CDR2 are SGDLS and YYNGEE. V shed 3 bases, J shed 8 bases, and the junction held 13 bases outside the gene matches. The CDR3 extends over 16 amino acids. The CDR3 loop reads CASSERQGATSRGYTF. For the CDR3, the DNA is TGTGCCAGCAGCGAACGACAGGGGGCCACGTCGAGGGGCTACACCTTC.

The V gene is TRBV29-1, the J gene TRBJ2-1; 8 bases are a match to TRBD2. The V segment lost 5 bases and the J segment 7 bases; nucleotides outside the gene matches: 10. This CDR3 has 14 amino acids. Germline V gives CDR1 SQVTM, CDR2 ANQGSEA. CDR3 region: CSVLPLAGGNEQFF. The DNA of the CDR3 is TGCAGCGTTCTTCCCCTAGCGGGCGGGAATGAGCAGTTCTTC.

This sequence joins TRBV6-5 and TRBJ1-1; TRBD1 matches 7 bases. The CDR3 has 16 residues. Per germline, CDR1 MNHEY and CDR2 SVGAGI. With 0 bases clipped from V and 1 base from J, the junction kept 5 bases outside the gene matches. CDR3 nucleotides: TGTGCCAGCAGTTACTCATCTTCAGGGGGGAACACTGAAGCTTTCTTT. This codes for CASSYSSSGGNTEAFF.

This chain connects TRBV5-1 to TRBJ2-3; D unclear. The V gene's germline CDR1 is SGHRS and CDR2 YFSETQ. This CDR3 region has 14 residues. The ends were cut back, 4 bases at V and 6 bases at J, with 15 bases in the middle. CDR3 nucleotide sequence: TGCGCCAGCAGCCCATTGAACTCCTGGGATACGCAGTATTTT. Its translation is CASSPLNSWDTQYF.

This clone was seen more than once but under ten times. V usage is TRBV19 and J usage is TRBJ1-6; the match to TRBD1 covers 7 bases. CDR1 and CDR2 from the germline V gene are LNHDA and SQIVND (reference sequence). The CDR3 extends over 14 amino acids. With 7 bases clipped from V and 6 bases from J, the junction kept 6 bases outside the gene matches. DNA for the CDR3: TGTGCCAGTAACGCCCAGGGGGTTAATTCACCCCTCCACTTT. This sequence encodes CASNAQGVNSPLHF.

The chain links TRBV19 to TRBJ1-1; D is ambiguous. This CDR3 is 10 amino acids long. CDR1 is LNHDA, CDR2 SQIVND, per germline (reference sequence). Between the trimmed V and J ends, which lost 5 bases and 11 bases, there was a span of 9 bases. Written as DNA, the CDR3 is TGTGCCAGTAGTCGGGAGGGCGCTTTCTTT. This translates into CASSREGAFF.

The rearrangement links TRBV5-5 to TRBJ2-2; unclear D gene. Germline CDR1 and CDR2: SGHKS and YYEKEE (reference sequence). V was shortened by 2 bases and J by 4 bases, with 9 bases between the two germline ends. The CDR3 sequence is 14 residues long. In DNA form, the CDR3 reads TGTGCCAGCAGCTTCCTAATGGTCACCGGGGAGCTGTTTTTT. Translating gives CASSFLMVTGELFF.

This clone showed up just once. This chain uses TRBV30 with TRBJ1-5; TRBD1 matches 8 bases. J lost 3 bases, V lost 2 bases, and 15 bases had no gene match. CDR1 and CDR2 (germline): GTSNPN, SVGIG (reference sequence). This CDR3 contains 18 residues. DNA for the CDR3: TGTGCCTGGAGTCGACGGACAGGGAACTTTGGGTACAATCAGCCCCAGCATTTT. Its translation: CAWSRRTGNFGYNQPQHF. The whole variable domain, filled in from reference TRBV30 and TRBJ1-5, reads SQTIHQWPATLVQPVGSPLSLECTVEGTSNPNLYWYRQAAGRGLQLLFYSVGIGQISSEVPQNLSASRPQDRQFILSSKKLLLSDSGFYLCAWSRRTGNFGYNQPQHFGDGTRLSIL.

The chain combines TRBV5-1 with TRBJ1-6; D perhaps matches TRBD1 (6 bases). Between the trimmed V and J ends, which lost 6 bases and 8 bases, there was a span of 18 bases. Germline V gene data show CDR1 as SGHRS and CDR2 as YFSETQ. The CDR3 has 15 residues. The CDR3 sequence: CASTPGTLMDSPLHF. DNA for the CDR3: TGCGCCAGCACCCCCGGGACACTAATGGATTCACCCCTCCACTTT.

This chain links TRBV2 with TRBJ1-1; perhaps TRBD1 as D (5 bases). V was pared by 5 bases and J by 8 bases, with 18 bases between. Per germline, CDR1 SNHLY and CDR2 FYNNEI. This CDR3 has 14 amino acids. CDR3 nucleotide sequence: TGTGCCAGCAGTACAACTCTCAGGGCCGACGAAGCTTTCTTT. This encodes CASSTTLRADEAFF.

The sample holds a few counts of this clone. The chain has TRBV11-3 and TRBJ1-3; D is undetermined. The CDR3 spans 16 residues. The germline V gene encodes CDR1 SGHNT and CDR2 YENEEA. With 0 bases removed from V and 0 bases from J, the gap between germline ends came to 9 bases. Here the CDR3 DNA reads TGTGCCAGCAGCTTAGACTCCGGGTCCTCTGGAAACACCATATATTTT. This gives the protein CASSLDSGSSGNTIYF.

V is TRBV7-2 and J is TRBJ1-1; 7 nucleotides match TRBD1. The CDR3 loop spans 15 amino acids. Trimming cost V 1 base and J 5 bases; bases outside gene matches: 7. Germline lookup yields CDR1 SGHTA and CDR2 FQGNSA. The CDR3 region has the DNA TGTGCCAGCAGCTTAGGAGACAGGGTGAGAACTGAAGCTTTCTTT. This translates into CASSLGDRVRTEAFF.

This clone was counted only a few times. The rearrangement joins TRBV5-1 to TRBJ2-4; TRBD1 is a possible D gene (5 bases). This CDR3 region has 16 residues. Between the trimmed V and J ends, which lost 5 bases and 1 base, there was a span of 16 bases. Germline assignment: CDR1 SGHRS and CDR2 YFSETQ. The CDR3 nucleotides read TGCGCCAGCAGGGATGAGGTCCAGGGCGCCAAAAACATTCAGTACTTC. It specifies CASRDEVQGAKNIQYF.

The rearrangement joins TRBV6-1 to TRBJ1-6; D remains unclear. The CDR3 sequence is 13 residues long. The germline V and J ends were trimmed by 3 bases and 7 bases, with 7 bases remaining between them. Germline V gene sequence: CDR1 MNHNS, CDR2 SASEGT. The CDR3 loop reads CASSEVRNSPLHF. The CDR3 nucleotides read TGTGCCAGCAGTGAGGTACGGAATTCACCCCTCCACTTT.

This clone is a singleton in its sample. The genes are TRBV25-1 and TRBJ1-2; D unclear. Germline CDR1 and CDR2: MGHDK and SYGVNS. The V end was cut by 0 bases, the J end by 0 bases, with 5 bases between. The CDR3 is made up of 14 amino acids. CDR3 amino acids: CASSEYGTNYGYTF. As DNA, the CDR3 is TGTGCCAGCAGTGAATACGGGACTAACTATGGCTACACCTTC.

The V gene is TRBV6-5, the J gene TRBJ1-1; D might be TRBD1 (5 bases). Germline V gene data show CDR1 as MNHEY and CDR2 as SVGAGI. Between the trimmed V and J ends, which lost 2 bases and 3 bases, there was a span of 10 bases. The CDR3 is made up of 14 amino acids. The CDR3: CASSYGGGDTEAFF. CDR3 DNA: TGTGCCAGCAGTTACGGCGGGGGTGACACTGAAGCTTTCTTT.

This chain joins TRBV9 and TRBJ2-2; D gene unclear. V was clipped by 0 bases and J by 5 bases, with 5 bases between them. Germline values: CDR1 SGDLS, CDR2 YYNGEE. This CDR3 contains 13 residues. This CDR3 reads CASSVAGTGELFF. Here the CDR3 DNA reads TGTGCCAGCAGCGTAGCCGGTACCGGGGAGCTGTTTTTT.

This clone was observed a single time. The chain combines TRBV12-5 with TRBJ2-1; no clear D gene. The CDR3 has 16 amino acids. Between the trimmed V and J ends, which lost 5 bases and 2 bases, there was a span of 16 bases. Germline V CDR1 and CDR2: LGHNT, FRNRAP. The CDR3 bases are TGTGCTAGTGGTGCCGACATTGCCCTTGCCTACAATGAGCAGTTCTTC. This sequence encodes CASGADIALAYNEQFF.

The chain employs TRBV9 and TRBJ2-7, with D possibly matching TRBD1 (6 bases). Looked up from germline, CDR1 is SGDLS and CDR2 is YYNGEE. Trimming removed 4 bases from V and 3 bases from J, with 14 bases in between. CDR3 length equals 14 residues. The CDR3 nucleotides read TGTGCCAGCAGCATGGGGGCGAATAGCTACGAGCAGTACTTC. It specifies CASSMGANSYEQYF. Full variable domain (missing parts from reference TRBV9 and TRBJ2-7): DSGVTQTPKHLITATGQRVTLRCSPRSGDLSVYWYQQSLDQGLQFLIQYYNGEERAKGNILERFSAQQFPDLHSELNLSSLELGDSALYFCASSMGANSYEQYFGPGTRLTVT.

This chain uses TRBV28 with TRBJ2-7; maybe TRBD1 (6 bases). CDR1 MDHEN and CDR2 SYDVKM come from the germline V gene. The CDR3 has 14 amino acids. Trimming shortened V by 4 bases and J by 2 bases, and 12 bases separated the two germline ends. The CDR3 protein is CASSSGTPAYEQYF. DNA for the CDR3: TGTGCCAGCAGTTCCGGGACACCAGCCTACGAGCAGTACTTC.

The chain carries TRBV9 and TRBJ2-1; TRBD2 is a possible D gene (7 bases). The ends were cut back, 0 bases at V and 16 bases at J, with 14 bases in the middle. This CDR3 region has 12 residues. Looked up from germline, CDR1 is SGDLS and CDR2 is YYNGEE. CDR3 protein: CASSVVGGAVFF. The DNA of the CDR3 is TGTGCCAGCAGCGTAGTTGGGGGGGCCGTATTCTTC.

The count of this clone is one. A read error may account for a junction end that differs from germline. The chain carries TRBV5-6 and TRBJ2-7; D remains ambiguous. From germline, CDR1 is SGHDT and CDR2 YYEEEE. The CDR3 sequence is 12 residues long. The CDR3 bases are TGTGCCAGCAGCTTTAACGCGGAACCCCGGGACTTC. It codes for CASSFNAEPRDF. The variable domain in full, completed from reference TRBV5-6 and TRBJ2-7, reads DAGVTQSPTHLIKTRGQQVTLRCSPKSGHDTVSWYQQALGQGPQFIFQYYEEEERQRGNFPDRFSGHQFPNYSSELNVNALLLGDSALYLCASSFNAEPRDFGPGTRLTVT.

Worth noting for this clone: At one of its ends the junction is not consistent with the germline gene, which may arise from a read error. J is TRBJ2-5 and V is TRBV7-2; a weak D match, TRBD2 (6 bases). Germline lookup yields CDR1 SGHTA and CDR2 FQGNSA. The CDR3 spans 12 residues. In DNA, the CDR3 is TGTGCCAGCAGCTTTGGCGGGGAGTGGAGAAACTTC. Its protein product is CASSFGGEWRNF.

The chain links TRBV12-5 to TRBJ2-1; D uncertain. The germline CDR1 and CDR2 sequences are LGHNT and FRNRAP. The CDR3 has 14 residues. Trimming removed 1 base at V and 0 bases at J, with 4 bases between. The CDR3, as DNA: TGTGCTAGTGGTTTGGATAGCTCCTACAATGAGCAGTTCTTC. This sequence encodes CASGLDSSYNEQFF.

This chain joins TRBV18 and TRBJ1-1; D may be TRBD1 (5 bases). CDR3 length: 13 amino acids. Germline-derived CDR1 and CDR2 are KGHSH and LQKENI. Trimming took 3 bases from V and 7 from J, leaving 12 bases between them. CDR3 in DNA: TGTGCCAGCTCACCGGGCCAGGGTGGTGAAGCTTTCTTT. Translating gives CASSPGQGGEAFF.

On this clone itself: One end of the junction fails to match germline, which may point to a read error. The chain employs TRBV19 and TRBJ2-7, with 8 bases fitting TRBD1. CDR1 and CDR2 (germline): LNHDA, SQIVND (reference sequence). The CDR3 length is 14 residues. The CDR3 protein is CASSTQQGTGSLNF. The CDR3 DNA reads TGTGCCAGTAGTACTCAACAGGGGACAGGTTCCTTAAACTTC.